These 12 T cell receptor beta chains came from one sample sequenced in a study of early T cells in non-severe SARS-CoV-2 infection (dated by TCRdb to the early 2020s). Library method: 5' RACE. TCRdb records NextSeq 500 as the sequencer. Through fastp at Q25 and MiXCR, TCRdb rebuilt clones from the public reads, retaining in-frame beta chains. All rows with the same CDR3 protein become a single entry with the most common DNA and genes. This sample has 50,000 to 60,000 distinct CDR3 sequences in its table, and about 12% of those were observed once. The ten largest account for less than 1.5% of the sample. What was sequenced was whole blood. All receptors come from an adult who was a healthcare worker with PCR-confirmed SARS-CoV-2 infection or an uninfected control (not recorded which).

This clonotype occurred a few times. The chain employs TRBV18 and TRBJ1-4; D is unclear. V was shortened by 2 bases and J by 6 bases, with 7 bases between the two germline ends. Germline assignment: CDR1 KGHSH and CDR2 LQKENI. The CDR3 totals 13 residues. DNA of the CDR3: TGTGCCAGCTCACCAGGCACAGATGAAAAACTGTTTTTT. Translating it yields CASSPGTDEKLFF.

This clonotype came up many times. V and J are TRBV20-1 and TRBJ1-5; D might be TRBD1 (6 bases). The germline gives CDR1 DFQATT, CDR2 SNEGSKA (reference sequence). The CDR3 length is 15 residues. V was clipped by 1 base and J by 0 bases, with 10 bases between them. CDR3: CSARAGTNSNQPQHF. The CDR3 DNA sequence: TGCAGTGCTAGAGCCGGGACAAATAGCAATCAGCCCCAGCATTTT.

In this sample, this clonotype turned up many times. CDR3 region: CASSFSGSSYEQYF. The CDR3 DNA follows: TGTGCCAGCAGCTTCTCCGGGAGCTCCTACGAGCAGTACTTC. This chain connects TRBV7-3 to TRBJ2-7, with D maybe TRBD2 (6 bases). Trimming cost V 3 bases and J 0 bases, with 9 bases left between them. The CDR3 covers 14 residues. Per germline, CDR1 SGHTA and CDR2 FQGTGA. Full variable domain (remainder filled in from reference TRBV7-3 and TRBJ2-7): GAGVSQTPSNKVTEKGKYVELRCDPISGHTALYWYRQSLGQGPEFLIYFQGTGAADDSGLPNDRFFAVRPEGSVSTLKIQRTERGDSAVYLCASSFSGSSYEQYFGPGTRLTVT.

The chain recombines TRBV29-1 with TRBJ1-4, with TRBD1 matching 9 bases. Germline V gene lookup returns CDR1 SQVTM and CDR2 ANQGSEA. This CDR3 has 12 amino acids. V was clipped by 6 bases and J by 8 bases; unmatched bases: 4. The DNA for the CDR3 is TGCAGCGTGACAGGGGGTGGCGAAAAACTGTTTTTT. Translated, it gives CSVTGGGEKLFF.

This clonotype showed up many times. The rearrangement links TRBV9 to TRBJ2-3; TRBD2 might be the D (6 bases). Trimming removed 2 bases from V and 5 bases from J, with 15 bases in between. Germline V gives CDR1 SGDLS, CDR2 YYNGEE. CDR3 size: 15 residues. CDR3 nucleotide sequence: TGTGCCAGCAGCGTGCTAGCGAGCACAGGAGATACGCAGTATTTT. Its translation is CASSVLASTGDTQYF. Supplemented by reference TRBV9 and TRBJ2-3, the full variable domain reads DSGVTQTPKHLITATGQRVTLRCSPRSGDLSVYWYQQSLDQGLQFLIQYYNGEERAKGNILERFSAQQFPDLHSELNLSSLELGDSALYFCASSVLASTGDTQYFGPGTRLTVL.

Ten or more counts support this clonotype. The rearrangement uses TRBV2 and TRBJ2-3; D is uncertain. This CDR3 has 12 residues. Germline loops: CDR1 SNHLY, CDR2 FYNNEI. V lost 8 bases, J lost 2 bases, and 8 bases lay in between. The CDR3 region has the DNA TGTGCCAGCCGTGGAAACACAGATACGCAGTATTTT. Translation gives CASRGNTDTQYF.

A word on this clonotype: One end of the junction fails to match germline, which may point to a read error. The chain joins TRBV9 to TRBJ2-1, with D possibly being TRBD1 or TRBD2 (5 bases each). The length of the CDR3 is 14 residues. CDR1 and CDR2 from the germline V gene are SGDLS and YYNGEE. CDR3 DNA sequence: TGTGCCAGCAGCGTAGTGCAGGGCGGGCATGAGAAGTTCTTC. It codes for CASSVVQGGHEKFF. Full variable domain (outside the CDR3, taken from reference TRBV9 and TRBJ2-1): DSGVTQTPKHLITATGQRVTLRCSPRSGDLSVYWYQQSLDQGLQFLIQYYNGEERAKGNILERFSAQQFPDLHSELNLSSLELGDSALYFCASSVVQGGHEKFFGPGTRLTVL.

V usage is TRBV20-1 and J usage is TRBJ1-1; D unresolved. The CDR3 is 16 amino acids. Per germline, CDR1 DFQATT and CDR2 SNEGSKA (reference sequence). Between the trimmed V and J ends, which lost 4 bases and 2 bases, there was a span of 20 bases. DNA for the CDR3: TGCAGTGCTACACCCCTCTCACGGGAAATTAACACTGAAGCTTTCTTT. Protein: CSATPLSREINTEAFF.

This clonotype was detected ten times or more. CDR3 amino acids: CSATEAGGNSNQPQHF. The CDR3 coding sequence is TGCAGTGCTACAGAGGCCGGGGGTAATAGCAATCAGCCCCAGCATTTT. This rearrangement joins TRBV20-1 to TRBJ1-5; possibly TRBD1 for D (5 bases). Trimming cost V 4 bases and J 0 bases, with 16 bases left between them. The CDR3 is made up of 16 amino acids. CDR1 and CDR2 (germline): DFQATT, SNEGSKA (reference sequence).

V gene TRBV12-3 or TRBV12-4 combines with J gene TRBJ2-3; no reliable D call. Trimming pared 8 bases from V and 3 bases from J, leaving 9 bases between. The CDR3 extends over 12 amino acids. The CDR3 region is CASELGTDTQYF. CDR3 nucleotide sequence: TGTGCCAGCGAGTTGGGGACAGATACGCAGTATTTT.

There are a few counts of this clonotype. The V and J genes are TRBV18 and TRBJ2-7, with TRBD2 identical over 8 bases. The CDR3 consists of 15 residues. Germline trimming cut 6 bases from V and 4 bases from J; bases unmatched to any gene: 11. The germline CDR1 and CDR2 sequences are KGHSH and LQKENI. The CDR3 DNA sequence: TGTGCCAGCTCTTCCTCAGGGACTAGAGGGTACGAGCAGTACTTC. Protein sequence: CASSSSGTRGYEQYF.

In its sample, this clonotype was seen many times. The chain employs TRBV2 and TRBJ1-1, with 7 bases lining up with TRBD1. With V trimmed by 9 bases and J by 5 bases, 6 bases remained unmatched. Germline CDR1 is SNHLY and CDR2 is FYNNEI. The CDR3 has 12 amino acids. The DNA of the CDR3 is TGTGCCAGTTCGACAGGGACAACTGAAGCTTTCTTT. It yields the protein CASSTGTTEAFF.